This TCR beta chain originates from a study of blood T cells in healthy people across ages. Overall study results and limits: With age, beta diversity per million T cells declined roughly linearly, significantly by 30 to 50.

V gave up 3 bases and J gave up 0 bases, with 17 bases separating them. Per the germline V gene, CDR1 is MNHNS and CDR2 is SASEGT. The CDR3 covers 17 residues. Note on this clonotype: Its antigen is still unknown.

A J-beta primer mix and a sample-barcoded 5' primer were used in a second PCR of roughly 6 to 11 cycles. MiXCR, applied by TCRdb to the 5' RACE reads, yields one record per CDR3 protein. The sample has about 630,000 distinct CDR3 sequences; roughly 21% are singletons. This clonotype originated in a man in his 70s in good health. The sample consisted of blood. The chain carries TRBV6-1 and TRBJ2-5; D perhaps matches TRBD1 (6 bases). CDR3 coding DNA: TGTGCCAGCAGTGACGTTTGGGGGCACAAGTACCAAGAGACCCAGTACTTC. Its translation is CASSDVWGHKYQETQYF.